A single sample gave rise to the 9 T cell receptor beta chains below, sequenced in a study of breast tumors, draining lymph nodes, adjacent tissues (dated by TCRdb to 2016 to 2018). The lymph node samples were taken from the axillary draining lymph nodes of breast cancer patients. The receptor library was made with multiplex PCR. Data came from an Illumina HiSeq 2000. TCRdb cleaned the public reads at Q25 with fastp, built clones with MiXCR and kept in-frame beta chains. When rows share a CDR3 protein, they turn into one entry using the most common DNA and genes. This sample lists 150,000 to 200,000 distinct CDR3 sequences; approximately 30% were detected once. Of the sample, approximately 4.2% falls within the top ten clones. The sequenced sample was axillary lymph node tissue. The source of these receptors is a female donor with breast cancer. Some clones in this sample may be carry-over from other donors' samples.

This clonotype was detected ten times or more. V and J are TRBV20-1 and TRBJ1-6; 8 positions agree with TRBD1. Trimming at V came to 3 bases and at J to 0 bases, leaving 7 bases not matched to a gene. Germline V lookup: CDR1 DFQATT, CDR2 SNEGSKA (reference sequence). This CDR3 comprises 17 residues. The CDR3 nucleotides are TGCAGTGCTAGCCTCCAGGGGGCGCACTCCTATAATTCACCCCTCCACTTT. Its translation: CSASLQGAHSYNSPLHF.

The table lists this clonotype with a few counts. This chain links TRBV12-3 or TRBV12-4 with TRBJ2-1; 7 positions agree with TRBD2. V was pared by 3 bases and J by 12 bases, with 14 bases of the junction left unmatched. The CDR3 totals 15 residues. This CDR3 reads CASSFIGRSGIGQFF. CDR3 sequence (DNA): TGTGCCAGCAGTTTCATCGGTCGGAGCGGGATCGGGCAGTTCTTC.

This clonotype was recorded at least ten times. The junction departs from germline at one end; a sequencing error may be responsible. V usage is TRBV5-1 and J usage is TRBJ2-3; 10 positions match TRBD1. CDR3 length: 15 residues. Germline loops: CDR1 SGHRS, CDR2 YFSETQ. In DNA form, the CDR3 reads TGTGCCAGCAGCCCAGGGACAGGGGGCACAGATACGCAGTATTTT. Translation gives CASSPGTGGTDTQYF. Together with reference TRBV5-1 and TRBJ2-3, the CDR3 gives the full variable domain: KAGVTQTPRYLIKTRGQQVTLSCSPISGHRSVSWYQQTPGQGLQFLFEYFSETQRNKGNFPGRFSGRQFSNSRSEMNVSTLELGDSALYLCASSPGTGGTDTQYFGPGTRLTVL.

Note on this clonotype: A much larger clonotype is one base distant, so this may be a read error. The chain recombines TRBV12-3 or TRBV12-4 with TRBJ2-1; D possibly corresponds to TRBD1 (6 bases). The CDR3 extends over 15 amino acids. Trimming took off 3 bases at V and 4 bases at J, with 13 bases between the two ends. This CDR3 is CASSLWGLGYNEQFF. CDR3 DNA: TGTGCCAGCAGTTTGTGGGGGCTCGGGTACAATGAGCAGTTCTTC.

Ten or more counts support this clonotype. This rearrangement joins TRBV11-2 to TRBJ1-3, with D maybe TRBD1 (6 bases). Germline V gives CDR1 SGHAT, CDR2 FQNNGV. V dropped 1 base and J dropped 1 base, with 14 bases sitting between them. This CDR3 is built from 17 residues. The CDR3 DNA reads TGTGCCAGCAGCTTAGCCCTAGGAGGGGGATCTGGAAACACCATATATTTT. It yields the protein CASSLALGGGSGNTIYF.

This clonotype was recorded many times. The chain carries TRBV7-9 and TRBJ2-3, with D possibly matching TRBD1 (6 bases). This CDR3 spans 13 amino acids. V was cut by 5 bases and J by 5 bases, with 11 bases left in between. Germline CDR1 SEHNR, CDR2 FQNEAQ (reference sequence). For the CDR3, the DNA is TGTGCCAGCAGCCCCCGGGACAAAGATACGCAGTATTTT. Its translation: CASSPRDKDTQYF.

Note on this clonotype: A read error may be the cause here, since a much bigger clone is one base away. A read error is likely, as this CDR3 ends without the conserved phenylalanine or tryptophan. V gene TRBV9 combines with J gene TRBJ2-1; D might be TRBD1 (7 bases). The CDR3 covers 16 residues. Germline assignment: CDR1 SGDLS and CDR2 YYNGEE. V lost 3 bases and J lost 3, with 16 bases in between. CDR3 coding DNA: TGTGCCAGCAGCGAGGAGGGTCAGGGGGGCTACAATGAGCAGTTCCTC. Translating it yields CASSEEGQGGYNEQFL.

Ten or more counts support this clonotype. Written as DNA, the CDR3 is TGTGCCAGTAGATCCAGTTCTTCTGGAAACACCATATATTTT. Protein: CASRSSSSGNTIYF. The chain recombines TRBV19 with TRBJ1-3; D unresolved. CDR1 LNHDA and CDR2 SQIVND come from the germline V gene (reference sequence). This CDR3 contains 14 residues. V was cut by 6 bases and J by 1 base, with 10 bases left in between.

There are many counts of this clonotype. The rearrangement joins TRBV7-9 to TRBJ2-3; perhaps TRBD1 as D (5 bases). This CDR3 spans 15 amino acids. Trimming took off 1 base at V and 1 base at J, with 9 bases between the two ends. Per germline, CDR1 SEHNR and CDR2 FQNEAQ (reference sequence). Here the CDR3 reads CASSLVGRGTDTQYF. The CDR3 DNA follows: TGTGCCAGCAGCTTAGTTGGCAGGGGCACAGATACGCAGTATTTT.